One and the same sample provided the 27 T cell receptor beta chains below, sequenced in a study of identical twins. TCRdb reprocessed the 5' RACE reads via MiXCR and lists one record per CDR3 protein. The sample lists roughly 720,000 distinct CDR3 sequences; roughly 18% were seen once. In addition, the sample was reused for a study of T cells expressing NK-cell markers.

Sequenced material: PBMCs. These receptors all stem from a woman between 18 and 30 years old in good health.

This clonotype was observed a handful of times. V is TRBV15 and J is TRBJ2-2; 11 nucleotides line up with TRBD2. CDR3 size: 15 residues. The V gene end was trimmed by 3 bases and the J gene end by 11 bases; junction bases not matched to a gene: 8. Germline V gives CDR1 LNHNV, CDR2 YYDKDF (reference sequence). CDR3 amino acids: CATSSTSGGTHELFF. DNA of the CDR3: TGTGCCACCAGCAGCACTAGCGGGGGTACCCACGAGCTGTTTTTT.

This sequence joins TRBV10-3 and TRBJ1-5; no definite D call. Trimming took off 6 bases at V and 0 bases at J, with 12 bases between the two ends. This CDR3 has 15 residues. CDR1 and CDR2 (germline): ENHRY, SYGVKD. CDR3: CAISLTHYSNQPQHF. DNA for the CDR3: TGTGCCATCAGCTTGACACATTATAGCAATCAGCCCCAGCATTTT.

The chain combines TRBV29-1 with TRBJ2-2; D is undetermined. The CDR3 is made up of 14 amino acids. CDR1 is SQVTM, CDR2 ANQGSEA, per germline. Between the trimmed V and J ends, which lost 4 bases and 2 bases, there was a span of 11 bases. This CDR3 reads CSVVRGVNTGELFF. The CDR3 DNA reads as TGCAGCGTTGTTCGCGGAGTCAACACCGGGGAGCTGTTTTTT.

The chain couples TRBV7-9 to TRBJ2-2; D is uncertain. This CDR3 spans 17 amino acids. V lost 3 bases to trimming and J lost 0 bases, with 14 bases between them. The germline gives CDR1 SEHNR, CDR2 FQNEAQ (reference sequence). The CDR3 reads CASSFKGGSANTGELFF. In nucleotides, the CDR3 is TGTGCCAGCAGCTTTAAGGGCGGATCCGCGAACACCGGGGAGCTGTTTTTT.

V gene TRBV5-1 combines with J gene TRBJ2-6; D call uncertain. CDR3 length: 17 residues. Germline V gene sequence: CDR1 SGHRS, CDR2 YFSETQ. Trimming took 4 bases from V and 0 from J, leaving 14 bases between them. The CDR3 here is CASSISTYASGANVLTF. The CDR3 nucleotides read TGCGCCAGCAGCATATCGACGTACGCCTCTGGGGCCAACGTCCTGACTTTC.

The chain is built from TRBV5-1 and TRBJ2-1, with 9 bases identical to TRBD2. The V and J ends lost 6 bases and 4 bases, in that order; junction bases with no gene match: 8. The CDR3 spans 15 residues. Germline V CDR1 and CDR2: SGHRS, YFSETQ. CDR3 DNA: TGCGCCAGCACCCGTAGCGGGAGTTCATACAATGAGCAGTTCTTC. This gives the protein CASTRSGSSYNEQFF.

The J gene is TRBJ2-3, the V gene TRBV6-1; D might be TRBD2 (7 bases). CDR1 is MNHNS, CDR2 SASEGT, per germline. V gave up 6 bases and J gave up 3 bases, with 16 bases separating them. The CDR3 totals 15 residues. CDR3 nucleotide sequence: TGTGCCAGCAGGTCCGCGGGGGCAGGGACAGATACGCAGTATTTT. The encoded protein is CASRSAGAGTDTQYF.

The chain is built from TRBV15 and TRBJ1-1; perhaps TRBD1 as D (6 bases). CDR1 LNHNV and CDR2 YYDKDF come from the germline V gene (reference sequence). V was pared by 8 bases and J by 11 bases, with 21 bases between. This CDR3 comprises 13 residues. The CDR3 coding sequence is TGTGCCACCCCTCATACCAGGGGAAGTCTGGCTTTCTTT. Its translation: CATPHTRGSLAFF. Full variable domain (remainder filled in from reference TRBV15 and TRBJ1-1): DAMVIQNPRYQVTQFGKPVTLSCSQTLNHNVMYWYQQKSSQAPKLLFHYYDKDFNNEADTPDNFQSRRPNTSFCFLDIRSPGLGDTAMYLCATPHTRGSLAFFGQGTRLTVV.

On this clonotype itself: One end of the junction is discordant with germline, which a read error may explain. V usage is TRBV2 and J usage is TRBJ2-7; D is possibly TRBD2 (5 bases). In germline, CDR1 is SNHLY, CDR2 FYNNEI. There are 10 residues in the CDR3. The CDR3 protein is CASSLGLEEF. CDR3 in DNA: TGTGCCAGCAGTTTAGGACTGGAGGAATTC.

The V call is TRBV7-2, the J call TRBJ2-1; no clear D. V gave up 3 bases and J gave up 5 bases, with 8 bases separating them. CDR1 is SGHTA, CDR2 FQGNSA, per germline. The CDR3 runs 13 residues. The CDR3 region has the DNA TGTGCCAGCAGCTTGTTGATCAACAATGAGCAGTTCTTC. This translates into CASSLLINNEQFF.

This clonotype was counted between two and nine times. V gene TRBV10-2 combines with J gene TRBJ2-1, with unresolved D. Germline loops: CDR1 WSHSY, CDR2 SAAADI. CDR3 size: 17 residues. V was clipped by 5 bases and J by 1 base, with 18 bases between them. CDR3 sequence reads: CASSPRRSELSYNEQFF. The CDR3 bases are TGCGCCAGCAGTCCCCGCAGGAGCGAACTATCCTACAATGAGCAGTTCTTC.

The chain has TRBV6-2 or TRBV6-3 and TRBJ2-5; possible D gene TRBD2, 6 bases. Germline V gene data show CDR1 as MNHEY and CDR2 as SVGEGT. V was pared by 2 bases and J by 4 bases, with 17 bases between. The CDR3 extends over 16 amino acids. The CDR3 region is CASSYSYRDLGETQYF. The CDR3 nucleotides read TGTGCCAGCAGTTACAGTTACCGGGACTTGGGAGAGACCCAGTACTTC.

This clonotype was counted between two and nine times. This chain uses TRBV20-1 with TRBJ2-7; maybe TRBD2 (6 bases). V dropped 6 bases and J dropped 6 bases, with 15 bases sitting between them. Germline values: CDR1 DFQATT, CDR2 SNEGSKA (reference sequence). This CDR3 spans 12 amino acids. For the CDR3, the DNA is TGCAGTGCCCGCCGGGACTTTTCCGAGCAGTACTTC. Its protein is CSARRDFSEQYF.

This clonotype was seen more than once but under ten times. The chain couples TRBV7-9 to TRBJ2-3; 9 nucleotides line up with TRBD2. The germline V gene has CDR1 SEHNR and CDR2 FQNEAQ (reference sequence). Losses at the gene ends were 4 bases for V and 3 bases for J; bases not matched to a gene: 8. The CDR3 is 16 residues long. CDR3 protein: CASSSLAGVRTDTQYF. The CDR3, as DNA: TGTGCCAGCAGCTCCTTAGCGGGGGTTCGGACAGATACGCAGTATTTT.

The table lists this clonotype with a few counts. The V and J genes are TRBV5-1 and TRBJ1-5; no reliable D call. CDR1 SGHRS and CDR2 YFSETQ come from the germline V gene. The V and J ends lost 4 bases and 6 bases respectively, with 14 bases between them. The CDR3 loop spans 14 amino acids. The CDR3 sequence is CASSLAGVGQPQHF. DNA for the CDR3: TGCGCCAGCAGCCTGGCTGGGGTGGGTCAGCCCCAGCATTTT.

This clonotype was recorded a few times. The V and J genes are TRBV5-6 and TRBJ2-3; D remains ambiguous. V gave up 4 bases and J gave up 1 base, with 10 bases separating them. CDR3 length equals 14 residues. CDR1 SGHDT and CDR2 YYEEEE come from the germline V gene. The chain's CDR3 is CASSRRLGTDTQYF. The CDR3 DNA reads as TGTGCCAGCAGCAGGCGGTTGGGCACAGATACGCAGTATTTT.

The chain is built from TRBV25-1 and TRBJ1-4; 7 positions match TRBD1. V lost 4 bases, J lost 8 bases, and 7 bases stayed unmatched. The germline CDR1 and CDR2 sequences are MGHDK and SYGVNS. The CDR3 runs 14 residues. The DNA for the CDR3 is TGTGCCAGCAGTGCGGACAGGTTATCGGAAAAACTGTTTTTT. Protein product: CASSADRLSEKLFF.

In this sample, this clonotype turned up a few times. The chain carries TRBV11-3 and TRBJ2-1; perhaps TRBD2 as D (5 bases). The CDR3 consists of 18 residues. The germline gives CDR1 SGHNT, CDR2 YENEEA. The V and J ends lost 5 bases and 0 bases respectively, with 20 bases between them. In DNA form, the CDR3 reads TGTGCCAGCAGCCCCAGCGGCTGGAAGGTTCGCTCCTACAATGAGCAGTTCTTC. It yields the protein CASSPSGWKVRSYNEQFF.

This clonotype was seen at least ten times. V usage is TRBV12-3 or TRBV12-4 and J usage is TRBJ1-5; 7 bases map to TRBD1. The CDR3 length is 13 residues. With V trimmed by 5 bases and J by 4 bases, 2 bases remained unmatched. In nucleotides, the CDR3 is TGTGCCAGCAGTGGACAGGATAATCAGCCCCAGCATTTT. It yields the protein CASSGQDNQPQHF.

CDR3 nucleotide sequence: TGCAGTGCTAGCAGGGCCCCTAACTATGGCTACACCTTC. This gives the protein CSASRAPNYGYTF. V and J are TRBV20-1 and TRBJ1-2; the D gene is possibly TRBD1 (5 bases). The germline V gene has CDR1 DFQATT and CDR2 SNEGSKA (reference sequence). This CDR3 is 13 amino acids long. Trimming took 3 bases from V and 0 from J, leaving 8 bases between them.

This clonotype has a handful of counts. In nucleotides, the CDR3 is TGTGCCAGCAGCTTAGGGCCTGGAGGGGACAATGAGCAGTTCTTC. Translation gives CASSLGPGGDNEQFF. The chain couples TRBV7-9 to TRBJ2-1; D might be TRBD2 (6 bases). Germline values: CDR1 SEHNR, CDR2 FQNEAQ (reference sequence). The CDR3 covers 15 residues. Trimming took 1 base from V and 5 from J, leaving 12 bases between them.

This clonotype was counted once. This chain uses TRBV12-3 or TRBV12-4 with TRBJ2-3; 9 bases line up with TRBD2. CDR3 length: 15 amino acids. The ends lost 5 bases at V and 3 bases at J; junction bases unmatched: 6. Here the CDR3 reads CASSALAGMTDTQYF. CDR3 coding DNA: TGTGCCAGCAGTGCTCTAGCGGGGATGACAGATACGCAGTATTTT.

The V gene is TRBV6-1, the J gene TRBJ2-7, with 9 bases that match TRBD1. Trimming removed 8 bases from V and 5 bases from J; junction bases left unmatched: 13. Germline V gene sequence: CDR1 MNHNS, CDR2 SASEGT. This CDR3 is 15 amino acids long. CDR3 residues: CASPPRQGERNEQYF. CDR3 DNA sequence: TGTGCCAGCCCCCCTCGACAGGGGGAAAGGAACGAGCAGTACTTC.

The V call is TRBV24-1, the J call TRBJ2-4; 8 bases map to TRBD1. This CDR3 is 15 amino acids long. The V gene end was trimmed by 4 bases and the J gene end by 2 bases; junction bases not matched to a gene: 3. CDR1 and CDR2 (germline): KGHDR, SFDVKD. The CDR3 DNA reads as TGTGCCACCAGTGAAACAGGGGGACCCAAAAACATTCAGTACTTC. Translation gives CATSETGGPKNIQYF.

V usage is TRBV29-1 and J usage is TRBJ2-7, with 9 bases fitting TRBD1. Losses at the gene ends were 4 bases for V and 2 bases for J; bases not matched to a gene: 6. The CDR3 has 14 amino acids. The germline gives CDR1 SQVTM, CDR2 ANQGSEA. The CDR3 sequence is CSVVRDRDAYEQYF. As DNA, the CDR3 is TGCAGCGTTGTGAGGGACAGGGACGCCTACGAGCAGTACTTC.

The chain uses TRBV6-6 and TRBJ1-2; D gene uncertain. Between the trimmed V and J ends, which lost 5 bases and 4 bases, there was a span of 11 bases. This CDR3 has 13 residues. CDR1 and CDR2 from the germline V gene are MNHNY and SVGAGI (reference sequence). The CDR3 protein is CASSPPGRYGYTF. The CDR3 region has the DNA TGTGCCAGCAGTCCCCCGGGTCGCTATGGCTACACCTTC.

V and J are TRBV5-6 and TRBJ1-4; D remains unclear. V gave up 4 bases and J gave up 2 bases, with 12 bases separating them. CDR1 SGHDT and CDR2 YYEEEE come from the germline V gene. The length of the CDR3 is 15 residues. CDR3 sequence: CASSTGESTNEKLFF. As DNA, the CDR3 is TGTGCCAGCAGCACCGGGGAAAGCACTAATGAAAAACTGTTTTTT.